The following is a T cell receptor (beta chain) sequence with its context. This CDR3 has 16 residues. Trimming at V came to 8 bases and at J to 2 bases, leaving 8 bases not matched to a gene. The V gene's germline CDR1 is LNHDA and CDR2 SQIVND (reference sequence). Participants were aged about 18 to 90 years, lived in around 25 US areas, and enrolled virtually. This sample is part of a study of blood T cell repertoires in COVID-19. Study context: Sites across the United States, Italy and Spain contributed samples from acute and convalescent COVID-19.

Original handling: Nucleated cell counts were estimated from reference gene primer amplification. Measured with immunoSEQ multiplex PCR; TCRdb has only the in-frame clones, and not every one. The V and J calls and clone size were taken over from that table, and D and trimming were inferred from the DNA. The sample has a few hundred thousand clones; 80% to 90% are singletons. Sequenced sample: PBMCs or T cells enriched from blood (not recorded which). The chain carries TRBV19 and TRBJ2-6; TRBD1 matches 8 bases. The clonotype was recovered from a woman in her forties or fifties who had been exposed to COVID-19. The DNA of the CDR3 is TGTGCCAGTTCGGACAGGGTAGGAACTGGGGCCAACGTCCTGACTTTC. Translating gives CASSDRVGTGANVLTF.